This T cell receptor beta chain was captured in a study of cytomegalovirus exposure and HLA in healthy donors. Study results and limitations: Segments of the TCR beta V type were, in most cases, productive about 87% or about 30% of the time in an earlier analysis. A later analysis reportedly found that, within productive TCRs, an Asian-associated ancestry cluster had fewer N-insertions than the mean observed across the approximately 700 donors.

Primers included in the PCR were 60 Vbeta and 13 Jbeta primers. Data came from immunoSEQ multiplex PCR; TCRdb stores just in-frame clones and leaves some out. This table holds under 200,000 clones, 60% to 80% found once. Germline V CDR1 and CDR2: SGHTA, FQGNSA. The V and J ends lost 1 base and 2 bases respectively, with 5 bases between them. This CDR3 is 14 amino acids long. Concerning this clone: Its antigen is not known.

The clonotype was recovered from a woman in her forties in good health and CMV-seropositive. The gene calls are TRBV7-2 and TRBJ2-2; the D is unclear. The sequenced sample was PBMCs. The DNA of the CDR3 is TGTGCCAGCAGCTTAGAGAGTAACACCGGGGAGCTGTTTTTT. This codes for CASSLESNTGELFF.